The 29 T cell receptor beta chains below all came from one sample that was sequenced in a study of beta chain features in type 1 diabetes. TCRB transcripts that were expressed got sequenced, as all of the isolated RNA had been reverse transcribed. Sequenced by immunoSEQ multiplex PCR; TCRdb stores in-frame clones only, minus some. This table has about 620,000 clones, around 16% appearing once. The sequenced sample consisted of naive CD4+ T cells from blood. These receptors all come from a man aged 18 to 35 in good health.

V is TRBV2 and J is TRBJ2-7, with unresolved D. Trimming removed 6 bases at V and 3 bases at J, with 9 bases between. In germline, CDR1 is SNHLY, CDR2 FYNNEI. This CDR3 spans 12 amino acids. The CDR3 DNA sequence: TGTGCCAGCAGCGTCACCCTCTACGAGCAGTACTTC. This translates into CASSVTLYEQYF.

This clone was seen more than once but under ten times. V usage is TRBV11-2 and J usage is TRBJ2-7; 7 nucleotides align to TRBD1. CDR3 length: 12 amino acids. From germline, CDR1 is SGHAT and CDR2 FQNNGV. V shed 4 bases and J 6 bases; nucleotides not matched to a gene: 3. CDR3 residues: CASSSRQGEQYF. The DNA for the CDR3 is TGTGCCAGCAGCTCCCGACAGGGCGAGCAGTACTTC.

The rearrangement joins TRBV4-3 to TRBJ2-1, with D perhaps TRBD1 or TRBD2 (6 bases each). Looked up from germline, CDR1 is LGHNA and CDR2 is YSLEER. The CDR3 extends over 16 amino acids. Trimming stripped 1 base from V and 3 bases from J, with 13 bases between. The CDR3 nucleotides are TGCGCCAGCAGCCAAGCAAGAGGGGGAGGCTACAATGAGCAGTTCTTC. Residues: CASSQARGGGYNEQFF.

This clone came up once. The genes are TRBV7-3 and TRBJ1-1; D may be TRBD1 (5 bases). The CDR3 has 15 amino acids. V was pared by 4 bases and J by 0 bases, with 12 bases between. Germline values: CDR1 SGHTA, CDR2 FQGTGA. The CDR3 here is CASSYKGGVNTEAFF. CDR3 DNA sequence: TGTGCCAGCAGCTACAAAGGAGGGGTGAACACTGAAGCTTTCTTT.

This clone has more than one count but fewer than ten. V gene TRBV15 combines with J gene TRBJ1-3, with 7 bases aligning to TRBD1. The CDR3 has 15 amino acids. Germline V CDR1 and CDR2: LNHNV, YYDKDF (reference sequence). Trimming took 1 base from V and 14 from J; bases not matched to a gene: 14. The CDR3 nucleotides read TGTGCCACCAGCAGAGGGATGACAGGGATCGGTTTCTTATATTTT. This gives the protein CATSRGMTGIGFLYF.

This clone was counted only a few times. CDR3 residues: CASSLIKLAGGGETQYF. CDR3 coding DNA: TGCGCCAGCAGCTTGATTAAGCTAGCGGGAGGAGGAGAGACCCAGTACTTC. The chain combines TRBV5-1 with TRBJ2-5; 11 bases are shared with TRBD2. This CDR3 contains 17 residues. V shed 1 base and J 4 bases; nucleotides not matched to a gene: 9. Germline V gene sequence: CDR1 SGHRS, CDR2 YFSETQ.

The gene calls are TRBV11-2 and TRBJ1-2; D is ambiguous. Germline V gene lookup returns CDR1 SGHAT and CDR2 FQNNGV. The ends were cut back, 4 bases at V and 2 bases at J, with 5 bases in the middle. The CDR3 contains 12 residues. The CDR3 here is CASSSVNYGYTF. The CDR3 region has the DNA TGTGCCAGCAGCTCCGTAAACTATGGCTACACCTTC.

This sequence joins TRBV5-6 and TRBJ2-6; TRBD1 matches at 10 bases. In germline, CDR1 is SGHDT, CDR2 YYEEEE. After removal of 1 base from V and 11 bases from J, the junction contained 6 bases not matched to a gene. The length of the CDR3 is 15 residues. CDR3 nucleotide sequence: TGTGCCAGCAGCTTGCTTATGGGACAGGGGTACGTCCTGACTTTC. It encodes CASSLLMGQGYVLTF.

V is TRBV5-4 and J is TRBJ1-2; D is perhaps TRBD1 (5 bases). V lost 0 bases to trimming and J lost 4 bases, with 13 bases between them. CDR1 and CDR2 (germline): SGHNT, YYREEE (reference sequence). This CDR3 contains 15 residues. CDR3 in amino acids: CASSLELSRVYGYTF. The CDR3 DNA sequence: TGTGCCAGCAGCTTGGAGCTCAGCAGGGTCTATGGCTACACCTTC. Drawing the rest from reference TRBV5-4 and TRBJ1-2, the complete variable domain is ETGVTQSPTHLIKTRGQQVTLRCSSQSGHNTVSWYQQALGQGPQFIFQYYREEENGRGNFPPRFSGLQFPNYSSELNVNALELDDSALYLCASSLELSRVYGYTFGSGTRLTVV.

A few counts support this clone. The J gene is TRBJ1-5, the V gene TRBV4-1; D remains ambiguous. In germline, CDR1 is MGHRA, CDR2 YSYEKL. The CDR3 covers 14 residues. Between the trimmed V and J ends, which lost 1 base and 9 bases, there was a span of 13 bases. In nucleotides, the CDR3 is TGCGCCAGCAGCCAAGCTATGGGAGGGAGGCCCCAGCATTTT. Its protein is CASSQAMGGRPQHF.

In this sample, this clone turned up a few times. The J gene is TRBJ2-5, the V gene TRBV5-1; 12 positions agree with TRBD2. The CDR3 sequence is 15 residues long. Germline V gene data show CDR1 as SGHRS and CDR2 as YFSETQ. Unmatched junction bases numbered 7, after V lost 4 bases and J lost 6 bases. CDR3 loop: CASSVLGTSGQTQYF. The CDR3 region has the DNA TGCGCCAGCAGCGTGTTGGGGACTAGCGGGCAGACCCAGTACTTC.

This chain connects TRBV10-3 to TRBJ1-5; D ambiguous. CDR3 length: 13 amino acids. Between the trimmed V and J ends, which lost 4 bases and 3 bases, there was a span of 7 bases. In germline, CDR1 is ENHRY, CDR2 SYGVKD. In nucleotides, the CDR3 is TGTGCCATCAGTGCCGAGTCCAATCAGCCCCAGCATTTT. Protein: CAISAESNQPQHF.

This clone was seen only a few times. The chain combines TRBV4-1 with TRBJ2-7, with TRBD1 identical over 9 bases. Germline CDR1 reads MGHRA; CDR2 reads YSYEKL. V trimming: 3 bases; J trimming: 5 bases; junction bases outside the gene matches: 8. CDR3 length equals 15 residues. The DNA of the CDR3 is TGCGCCAGCAGCCAGGGACAGGGTAGCAGCCACGAGCAGTACTTC. Protein: CASSQGQGSSHEQYF.

This clone was counted between two and nine times. This sample also contains other DNA sequences that code for the same CDR3. The rearrangement links TRBV7-2 to TRBJ2-3; D gene uncertain. Trimming removed 1 base from V and 5 bases from J, with 13 bases in between. The CDR3 is made up of 15 amino acids. Germline CDR1 and CDR2: SGHTA and FQGNSA. DNA for the CDR3: TGTGCCAGCAGCTTAGTCACGGGTGGTGGAGATACGCAGTATTTT. As protein: CASSLVTGGGDTQYF.

The chain joins TRBV5-1 to TRBJ2-3, with D unclear. V lost 5 bases and J lost 4, with 5 bases in between. CDR1 and CDR2 (germline): SGHRS, YFSETQ. The CDR3 is made up of 11 amino acids. This chain's CDR3 is CASRTSDTQYF. The CDR3 DNA reads as TGCGCCAGCAGAACGTCAGATACGCAGTATTTT. The whole variable domain, filled in from reference TRBV5-1 and TRBJ2-3, reads KAGVTQTPRYLIKTRGQQVTLSCSPISGHRSVSWYQQTPGQGLQFLFEYFSETQRNKGNFPGRFSGRQFSNSRSEMNVSTLELGDSALYLCASRTSDTQYFGPGTRLTVL.

This clone was observed a few times. The rearrangement joins TRBV29-1 to TRBJ2-3; D is uncertain. Trimming took 5 bases from V and 0 from J, leaving 6 bases between them. Germline values: CDR1 SQVTM, CDR2 ANQGSEA. The CDR3 is 12 residues long. The CDR3 protein is CSVRRSTDTQYF. DNA for the CDR3: TGCAGCGTTCGCCGCAGCACAGATACGCAGTATTTT.

The V and J genes are TRBV7-2 and TRBJ2-7, with D perhaps assigned TRBD1 or TRBD2 (5 bases each). The ends were cut back, 5 bases at V and 3 bases at J, with 11 bases in the middle. Germline V gene lookup returns CDR1 SGHTA and CDR2 FQGNSA. The CDR3 length is 13 residues. The CDR3 region has the DNA TGTGCCAGCAGCCTTTGGGACGGCTACGAGCAGTACTTC. This sequence encodes CASSLWDGYEQYF.

The rearrangement uses TRBV7-2 and TRBJ2-1; TRBD2 matches 13 bases. Germline lookup yields CDR1 SGHTA and CDR2 FQGNSA. Trimming took 4 bases from V and 0 from J; bases not matched to a gene: 6. The CDR3 consists of 18 residues. The CDR3 DNA follows: TGTGCCAGCAGCTCAAAGGGACTAGCGGGGAGCTCCTACAATGAGCAGTTCTTC. Amino acid sequence: CASSSKGLAGSSYNEQFF.

The chain uses TRBV9 and TRBJ1-6; 9 positions agree with TRBD1. The length of the CDR3 is 15 residues. Germline-derived CDR1 and CDR2 are SGDLS and YYNGEE. With 3 bases clipped from V and 6 bases from J, the junction kept 4 bases outside the gene matches. CDR3 region: CASSAQGAPNSPLHF. The CDR3 DNA sequence: TGTGCCAGCAGCGCACAGGGGGCCCCTAATTCACCCCTCCACTTT.

This clone was detected a few times. The identical CDR3 is also encoded by other nucleotide sequences in the sample. The chain uses TRBV18 and TRBJ2-7; 10 bases are shared with TRBD1. The CDR3 runs to 13 residues. The ends lost 2 bases at V and 6 bases at J; junction bases unmatched: 1. Per germline, CDR1 KGHSH and CDR2 LQKENI. In nucleotides, the CDR3 is TGTGCCAGCTCACCAGGACAGGGGGGCGAGCAGTACTTC. It yields the protein CASSPGQGGEQYF.

The rearrangement uses TRBV28 and TRBJ1-1; D perhaps matches TRBD1 (6 bases). Trimming removed 6 bases from V and 5 bases from J, with 16 bases in between. Germline V gene data show CDR1 as MDHEN and CDR2 as SYDVKM. The CDR3 sequence is 14 residues long. CDR3 amino acids: CASREQGRGTEAFF. CDR3 bases: TGTGCCAGCAGAGAACAGGGACGTGGAACTGAAGCTTTCTTT.

This clone has a handful of counts. The chain employs TRBV27 and TRBJ2-7; TRBD2 matches at 7 bases. V lost 5 bases to trimming and J lost 2 bases; unmatched junction nucleotides: 9. The CDR3 loop spans 15 amino acids. Germline loops: CDR1 MNHEY, CDR2 SMNVEV (reference sequence). This CDR3 is CASSTDRDYTYEQYF. The DNA of the CDR3 is TGTGCCAGCAGTACAGACCGGGACTACACCTACGAGCAGTACTTC.

The rearrangement joins TRBV7-9 to TRBJ2-2, with TRBD2 matching over 12 bases. This CDR3 contains 16 residues. Looked up from germline, CDR1 is SEHNR and CDR2 is FQNEAQ (reference sequence). Trimming cost V 5 bases and J 6 bases; bases outside gene matches: 7. CDR3: CASSRTSGGTSGELFF. As DNA, the CDR3 is TGTGCCAGCAGCCGCACTAGCGGGGGGACCTCCGGGGAGCTGTTTTTT.

This chain links TRBV7-2 with TRBJ1-6, with 9 bases identical to TRBD1. Germline CDR1 reads SGHTA; CDR2 reads FQGNSA. This CDR3 spans 14 amino acids. After removal of 3 bases from V and 9 bases from J, the junction contained 3 bases not matched to a gene. DNA of the CDR3: TGTGCCAGCAGCTTGGACAGGGGTCTTTCACCCCTCCACTTT. This gives the protein CASSLDRGLSPLHF.

CDR3 bases: TGTGCCAGCAGCCCCGGGGGGGCCTACGAGCAGTACTTC. Residues: CASSPGGAYEQYF. The chain employs TRBV7-9 and TRBJ2-7; TRBD2 aligns across 8 bases. The V gene's germline CDR1 is SEHNR and CDR2 FQNEAQ (reference sequence). Trimming took 5 bases from V and 2 from J; bases not matched to a gene: 2. The CDR3 runs 13 residues.

There are a few counts of this clone. The chain recombines TRBV5-5 with TRBJ2-7; no reliable D call. CDR1 SGHKS and CDR2 YYEKEE come from the germline V gene (reference sequence). This CDR3 has 12 amino acids. V dropped 0 bases and J dropped 4 bases, with 5 bases sitting between them. CDR3 sequence: CASSLVRYEQYF. The CDR3 nucleotides are TGTGCCAGCAGCTTGGTCCGGTACGAGCAGTACTTC.

This chain uses TRBV18 with TRBJ2-7; perhaps TRBD2 as D (6 bases). Germline V gives CDR1 KGHSH, CDR2 LQKENI. This CDR3 comprises 16 residues. V shed 3 bases and J shed 6 bases, with 21 bases lying between them. DNA of the CDR3: TGTGCCAGCTCACCCGTCGGTAGCGGCGTTCAGTTCGAGCAGTACTTC. Translating gives CASSPVGSGVQFEQYF.

The gene calls are TRBV10-3 and TRBJ2-2; D possibly corresponds to TRBD2 (5 bases). V gave up 4 bases and J gave up 5 bases, with 14 bases separating them. Germline assignment: CDR1 ENHRY and CDR2 SYGVKD. The CDR3 has 15 residues. DNA of the CDR3: TGTGCCATCAGTGTGATAGCGAAAGGGACCGGGGAGCTGTTTTTT. This codes for CAISVIAKGTGELFF.

In its sample, this clone was seen a few times. The chain carries TRBV2 and TRBJ1-1; no clear D gene. Germline V CDR1 and CDR2: SNHLY, FYNNEI. V lost 6 bases and J 0 bases, leaving 14 bases between the germline ends. The CDR3 extends over 15 amino acids. CDR3 in amino acids: CASRTRSGVNTEAFF. The DNA of the CDR3 is TGTGCCAGCAGGACCCGATCGGGAGTGAACACTGAAGCTTTCTTT.